Listed below are T cell receptor beta chains from one sample, sequenced in a study of blood T cells in healthy people across ages. TCRdb passed the 5' RACE reads through MiXCR, listing each CDR3 protein once. This table holds 700,000 to 900,000 distinct CDR3 sequences, roughly 24% found once. These records were also assigned to another study, of T cells of mothers and their children.

Sequencing was performed on blood. The receptor set was obtained from a boy younger than 18 in good health. The CDR3 runs from the conserved cysteine through the conserved F or W. A D gene is named only where the DNA matches it firmly. Rows may omit the clone size; those that give it use once, few, many or a size class.

J | V | size | D | CDR3 | DNA
TRBJ2-5 | TRBV4-1 | . | . | CASSQDPSVAETQYF | TGCGCCAGCAGCCAAGATCCTAGCGTGGCGGAGACCCAGTACTTC
TRBJ1-2 | TRBV4-1 | . | . | CASSHPGNYGYTF | TGCGCCAGCAGCCACCCAGGGAACTATGGCTACACCTTC
TRBJ1-1 | TRBV6-5 | . | . | CATLRGADTEAFF | TGTGCCACTCTAAGGGGGGCGGACACTGAAGCTTTCTTT
TRBJ2-1 | TRBV28 | . | TRBD2 | CASSSHATGLNGQFF | TGTGCCAGCAGCTCCCACGCGACGGGACTAAATGGGCAGTTCTTC
TRBJ2-7 | TRBV5-1 | few | TRBD1 | CASSSSLRQGSYEQYF | TGCGCCAGCAGCTCATCACTTAGACAGGGTTCCTACGAGCAGTACTTC
TRBJ1-1 | TRBV5-4 | few | . | CASSSDPQVLNTEAFF | TGTGCCAGCAGCTCGGATCCACAGGTTTTGAACACTGAAGCTTTCTTT
TRBJ2-1 | TRBV20-1 | . | TRBD1 | CSASSGTGVNNEQFF | TGCAGTGCTAGTAGTGGGACAGGGGTCAACAATGAGCAGTTCTTC
TRBJ2-3 | TRBV12-3/TRBV12-4 | . | TRBD2 | CASVLAEGTDMQYF | TGTGCCAGCGTTCTAGCGGAGGGCACAGATATGCAGTATTTT
TRBJ2-5 | TRBV7-7 | few | . | CASSWDYQETQYF | TGTGCTAGCAGCTGGGACTACCAAGAGACCCAGTACTTC
TRBJ2-5 | TRBV7-6 | few | TRBD1 | CASSPTTGEVETQYF | TGTGCCAGCAGCCCGACGACAGGGGAAGTGGAGACCCAGTACTTC
TRBJ2-2 | TRBV7-3 | few | TRBD2 | CASSLNPGGVAGELFF | TGTGCCAGCAGCTTAAACCCGGGGGGAGTTGCCGGGGAGCTGTTTTTT
TRBJ2-1 | TRBV2 | . | TRBD2 | CASREQRGAYNEQFF | TGTGCCAGCAGGGAACAGCGGGGGGCCTACAATGAGCAGTTCTTC
TRBJ2-5 | TRBV7-9 | few | . | CASSSSGLSETQYF | TGTGCCAGCAGCTCATCAGGGCTTTCTGAGACCCAGTACTTC
TRBJ1-4 | TRBV11-2 | . | . | CASGVLPEKLFF | TGTGCCAGCGGGGTTTTGCCTGAAAAACTGTTTTTT
TRBJ2-3 | TRBV20-1 | . | . | CSARVVVSYTDTQYF | TGCAGTGCTAGAGTGGTGGTCTCATACACAGATACGCAGTATTTT
TRBJ1-6 | TRBV28 | few | . | CASSFDISPLHF | TGTGCCAGCAGTTTTGACATTTCACCCCTCCACTTT
TRBJ2-5 | TRBV7-6 | few | . | CASSLAWTGGRETQYF | TGTGCCAGCAGCTTAGCGTGGACGGGTGGGAGAGAGACCCAGTACTTC
TRBJ1-5 | TRBV7-2 | . | . | CASSLVGGYGNQPQHF | TGTGCCAGCAGCTTAGTTGGAGGGTATGGGAATCAGCCCCAGCATTTT
TRBJ1-3 | TRBV11-2 | . | . | CASSLDTSSGNTIYF | TGTGCCAGCAGCTTAGACACCAGCTCTGGAAACACCATATATTTT
TRBJ2-7 | TRBV12-3/TRBV12-4 | . | TRBD2 | CASSPEGLADSYEQYF | TGTGCCAGCAGTCCCGAGGGACTAGCGGATAGCTACGAGCAGTACTTC
TRBJ1-2 | TRBV9 | . | . | CASSVGVSYGNTF | TGTGCCAGCAGCGTAGGGGTCAGCTATGGCAACACCTTC
TRBJ2-7 | TRBV27 | . | TRBD1 | CASSPQGAGIYEQYF | TGTGCCAGCAGTCCCCAGGGGGCCGGTATCTACGAGCAGTACTTC
TRBJ1-5 | TRBV7-2 | . | . | CASSLDRQPQHF | TGTGCCAGCAGCTTGGACCGGCAGCCCCAGCATTTT
TRBJ2-5 | TRBV7-2 | few | TRBD2 | CASSSRTSGGTETQYF | TGTGCCAGCAGCTCCAGGACTAGCGGGGGGACGGAGACCCAGTACTTC
TRBJ2-3 | TRBV11-2 | . | . | CASSQRGTGSGDTQYF | TGTGCCAGCAGCCAAAGAGGAACAGGGAGCGGAGATACGCAGTATTTT
TRBJ2-2 | TRBV12-3/TRBV12-4 | . | . | CASTYAGRSTAGELFF | TGTGCCAGCACCTACGCGGGGCGATCCACAGCCGGGGAGCTGTTTTTT
TRBJ2-7 | TRBV28 | few | . | CASKAGSPGVEQYF | TGTGCCAGCAAGGCGGGGTCCCCGGGGGTAGAGCAGTACTTC
TRBJ1-6 | TRBV28 | . | . | CASSPGDRSYNSPLHF | TGTGCCAGCAGTCCAGGCGACCGTTCCTATAATTCACCCCTCCACTTT
TRBJ1-2 | TRBV11-1 | . | . | CASSSGSHYGYTF | TGTGCCAGCAGCTCGGGCAGCCACTATGGCTACACCTTC
TRBJ1-4 | TRBV10-2 | . | . | CASSERGRDILF | TGCGCCAGCAGTGAAAGAGGACGGGACATATTATTT
TRBJ2-5 | TRBV5-1 | once | . | CASSLGGNSETQYF | TGCGCCAGCAGTTTGGGCGGGAACTCGGAGACCCAGTACTTC
TRBJ2-3 | TRBV20-1 | many | . | CSAMDNTQYF | TGCAGTGCCATGGACAATACGCAGTATTTT
TRBJ1-2 | TRBV5-1 | . | . | CASSWEGLNHGYTF | TGCGCCAGCAGCTGGGAGGGGTTGAACCATGGCTACACCTTC
TRBJ2-7 | TRBV12-5 | few | . | CASGSLPSMEQYF | TGTGCTAGTGGTTCGCTCCCATCGATGGAGCAGTACTTC
TRBJ2-7 | TRBV5-5 | once | . | CASSHARFFEQYF | TGTGCCAGCAGCCACGCCAGATTCTTCGAGCAGTACTTC
TRBJ2-3 | TRBV5-1 | . | TRBD2 | CASSLTSGGAGTQYF | TGCGCCAGCAGCCTCACTAGCGGGGGGGCTGGTACGCAGTATTTT
TRBJ1-1 | TRBV14 | . | . | CASSRLQGSTEAFF | TGTGCCAGCAGCCGCTTACAGGGAAGCACTGAAGCTTTCTTT
TRBJ2-4 | TRBV28 | few | TRBD1 | CASSSPTGVGIQYF | TGTGCCAGCAGTTCCCCGACAGGGGTAGGCATTCAGTACTTC
TRBJ2-7 | TRBV29-1 | few | TRBD1 | CSVEDVGQGASYEQYF | TGCAGCGTTGAAGATGTGGGACAGGGGGCCTCCTACGAGCAGTACTTC
TRBJ2-5 | TRBV29-1 | . | . | CSAGTPGTQYF | TGCAGCGCCGGGACACCCGGGACCCAGTACTTC
TRBJ1-1 | TRBV5-6 | . | . | CASSRYRGAVLRITEAFF | TGTGCCAGCAGCCGCTACCGGGGAGCTGTCCTCAGGATCACTGAAGCTTTCTTT
TRBJ2-7 | TRBV18 | many | . | CASSTGTTYEQYF | TGTGCCAGCTCCACCGGGACAACCTACGAGCAGTACTTC
TRBJ1-1 | TRBV4-2 | . | . | CASSHSGVAFF | TGTGCCAGCAGCCACTCAGGGGTAGCTTTCTTT
TRBJ1-6 | TRBV6-5 | . | . | CASSLERGSPLHF | TGTGCCAGCAGCCTGGAACGGGGATCCCCCCTCCACTTT